Below, 14 T cell receptor beta chains from the same sample are listed, as sequenced in a study of T cell clonality in common variable immunodeficiency. Sequenced by immunoSEQ multiplex PCR; TCRdb stores in-frame clones only, minus some. The sample includes more than 55,000 clones, none of them occurring once. The sequenced material came from peripheral blood mononuclear cells. The receptors originated from a person aged 18 to 75 in good health.

This clone was seen at least ten times. The read terminates 3 residues ahead of where the CDR3 ends, so the germline J gene completes it. The chain couples TRBV5-1 to TRBJ1-5, with 7 nucleotides matching TRBD1. This CDR3 spans 14 amino acids. V trimming: 1 base; J trimming: 6 bases; junction bases outside the gene matches: 4. Germline V gives CDR1 SGHRS, CDR2 YFSETQ. The CDR3 loop reads CASSLSGGGQPQHF. Incomplete CDR3 DNA: TGCGCCAGCAGCTTGTCAGGGGGAGGTCAGCCC.

This clone was seen ten or more times. The read falls 3 residues short of the CDR3 end, and the missing part is taken from the germline J gene. The chain uses TRBV9 and TRBJ2-1; 9 bases match TRBD1. The CDR3 runs 14 residues. Unmatched junction bases numbered 7, after V lost 4 bases and J lost 8 bases. Looked up from germline, CDR1 is SGDLS and CDR2 is YYNGEE. The sequenced CDR3 bases are TGTGCCAGCAGCTCCTCCCGGGACAGGGATGAG. It encodes CASSSSRDRDE. The CDR3, in full, reads CASSSSRDRDEQFF.

This clone has ten or more counts. The DNA read from the CDR3 is TGTGCCAGCAGTGAGGGCCGGACTAATGAAAAA. It encodes CASSEGRTNEK. The whole CDR3 reads CASSEGRTNEKLFF. The chain has TRBV2 and TRBJ1-4; no clear D. The read comes to an end 3 residues before the CDR3 does, leaving the germline J gene to fill in the end. V was cut by 3 bases and J by 2 bases, with 7 bases left in between. Germline CDR1 is SNHLY and CDR2 is FYNNEI. The length of the CDR3 is 14 residues.

This clone was counted ten times or more. Read sequence stops 3 residues before the CDR3 end, and the germline J gene provides the missing end. The chain recombines TRBV20-1 with TRBJ2-3; D is unclear. Germline CDR1 is DFQATT and CDR2 is SNEGSKA (reference sequence). V was shortened by 3 bases and J by 1 base, with 5 bases between the two germline ends. The CDR3 runs to 12 residues. CDR3 sequence reads: CSARARTDTQYF. The sequenced CDR3 bases are TGCAGTGCTAGGGCTCGCACAGATACG.

The sample holds many counts of this clone. The CDR3 is cut off 3 residues early in the read; its end comes from the germline J gene. The gene calls are TRBV30 and TRBJ2-2; D not certain. Trimming pared 4 bases from V and 5 bases from J, leaving 11 bases between. Germline lookup yields CDR1 GTSNPN and CDR2 SVGIG (reference sequence). The CDR3 is made up of 13 amino acids. The CDR3 protein is CAWNHRTTGELFF. The covered CDR3 bases are TGTGCCTGGAATCACAGAACAACCGGGGAG.

In its sample, this clone ranks as medium-sized. The sequenced part of the CDR3 DNA is TGTGCCAGTAGGACTAGCTCCTACAATGAG. Translation gives CASRTSSYNE. The whole CDR3 protein is CASRTSSYNEQFF. The genes are TRBV19 and TRBJ2-1; TRBD2 is a possible D gene (6 bases). The read stops 3 residues short of the end of the CDR3; the missing end is completed from the germline J gene. CDR3 length: 13 residues. CDR1 is LNHDA, CDR2 SQIVND, per germline (reference sequence). Trimming left V 6 bases short and J 0 bases short, with 6 bases between.

Many counts were recorded for this clone. The CDR3 sequence: CSASRGGETGPNGYTF. CDR3 bases read: TGCAGTGCTAGCCGAGGAGGGGAAACAGGTCCAAATGGC. The chain has TRBV20-1 and TRBJ1-2; D might be TRBD1 (5 bases). The read stops 3 residues short of the end of the CDR3; the missing end is completed from the germline J gene. CDR1 is DFQATT and CDR2 is SNEGSKA in the germline V gene (reference sequence). Deletions cut 3 bases from V and 6 bases from J, with 23 bases between. CDR3 length equals 16 residues.

This clone was picked up many times. The read comes to an end 3 residues before the CDR3 does, leaving the germline J gene to fill in the end. The chain has TRBV7-9 and TRBJ2-5; 8 nucleotides match TRBD1. This CDR3 contains 15 residues. V shed 6 bases, J shed 5 bases, and the junction held 11 bases outside the gene matches. Germline V CDR1 and CDR2: SEHNR, FQNEAQ (reference sequence). Incomplete CDR3 DNA: TGTGCCAGCAGGTCTCTAGGACAGGGTGTTGAGACC. It translates to CASRSLGQGVET. From start to end, the CDR3 is CASRSLGQGVETQYF.

This clone was counted at least ten times. The sequence runs out 3 residues before the end of the CDR3; the remainder is reconstructed from the germline J gene. This rearrangement joins TRBV20-1 to TRBJ2-2, with TRBD2 matching over 14 bases. The length of the CDR3 is 17 residues. Germline CDR1 reads DFQATT; CDR2 reads SNEGSKA (reference sequence). Trimming at V came to 6 bases and at J to 4 bases, leaving 10 bases not matched to a gene. The CDR3 DNA, read in part, is TGCAGTGCCGACGGGACTAGCGGGGGCCAGGGCACCGGGGAG. Encoded protein: CSADGTSGGQGTGE. The complete CDR3 reads CSADGTSGGQGTGELFF.

The sample holds many counts of this clone. The read ends 3 residues before the CDR3 terminus; that terminus is restored from the germline J gene. This chain joins TRBV5-6 and TRBJ2-7; weak D call: TRBD1 (7 bases). Germline values: CDR1 SGHDT, CDR2 YYEEEE. With 1 base removed from V and 3 bases from J, the gap between germline ends came to 11 bases. This CDR3 has 14 residues. CDR3 sequence reads: CASSLNRGGYEQYF. The CDR3 bases that were read are TGTGCCAGCAGCTTGAACAGGGGAGGCTACGAG.

This clone was counted at least ten times. The read ends 3 residues early relative to the CDR3; the germline J gene fills the gap. This chain links TRBV5-1 with TRBJ2-5; D perhaps matches TRBD1 (6 bases). CDR3 length: 15 amino acids. Germline-derived CDR1 and CDR2 are SGHRS and YFSETQ. The V end lost 0 bases, the J end lost 1 base, and 10 bases lay between the germline ends. CDR3 sequence reads: CASSLGQAFQETQYF. CDR3 DNA (partial): TGCGCCAGCAGCTTGGGACAGGCCTTCCAAGAGACC.

This clone was detected ten times or more. The read falls 3 residues short of the CDR3 end, and the missing part is taken from the germline J gene. The rearrangement uses TRBV5-6 and TRBJ2-7; D is ambiguous. The CDR3 is 12 residues long. Germline-derived CDR1 and CDR2 are SGHDT and YYEEEE. The V gene lost 3 bases and the J gene lost 4 bases, with 8 bases spanning the gap. The DNA read from the CDR3 is TGTGCCAGCAGCTCTGACTCTTACGAG. Translating it yields CASSSDSYE. The whole CDR3 region reads CASSSDSYEQYF.

Comment on this clone: The CDR3 end is not reached by the read, which stops 3 residues before it; the germline J gene fills it in. V and J are TRBV20-1 and TRBJ2-1; 15 bases map to TRBD2. CDR1 DFQATT and CDR2 SNEGSKA come from the germline V gene (reference sequence). Trimming cost V 1 base and J 4 bases; bases outside gene matches: 5. There are 17 residues in the CDR3. The part of the CDR3 DNA that was read is TGCAGTGCTAGAGGGACTAGCGGGAGGGCCTTGTACAATGAG. It translates to CSARGTSGRALYNE. The CDR3 as a whole reads CSARGTSGRALYNEQFF.

This clone was detected ten times or more. CDR3 DNA (partial): TGTGCCAGCGGGACAGCAACCTACGAG. It specifies CASGTATYE. The whole CDR3 protein reads CASGTATYEQYF. The chain has TRBV5-6 and TRBJ2-7; 7 positions agree with TRBD1. The read finishes 3 residues shy of the CDR3 end, and the germline J gene is used to complete it. The V segment lost 7 bases and the J segment 2 bases; nucleotides outside the gene matches: 3. CDR3 size: 12 residues. Germline loops: CDR1 SGHDT, CDR2 YYEEEE.